Below are 23 T cell receptor beta chains sequenced from a single sample in a study of T cells expressing NK-cell markers. TCRdb re-called the 5' RACE reads and shows each CDR3 protein once, DNA omitted. In total, the table holds about 390,000 distinct CDR3 sequences. The material sequenced was blood T cells: a sorted CD56 or NKG2C T cell subset, CD4+ or CD8+ T cells, or bulk PBMC T cells (not recorded which). These receptors all come from a woman between 50 and 59 years old in good health.

The rearrangement uses TRBV4-2 and TRBJ1-4; TCRdb lists TRBD1, though no DNA is available to test this call. Germline CDR1 LGHNA, CDR2 YNFKEQ. CDR3 length: 15 residues. CDR3 in amino acids: CASSQEGGTREKLFF.

This rearrangement joins TRBV7-2 to TRBJ2-4; the TRBD1 assignment by TCRdb is unverifiable without DNA. CDR3 length: 14 amino acids. The germline gives CDR1 SGHTA, CDR2 FQGNSA. CDR3 sequence: CASSFGTGSKIQYF.

The V call is TRBV7-2, the J call TRBJ2-1; TCRdb designates TRBD2, a call that cannot be tested without DNA. The CDR3 is 11 residues long. Germline values: CDR1 SGHTA, CDR2 FQGNSA. CDR3 residues: CARLEHNEQFF.

V gene TRBV18 combines with J gene TRBJ2-3; there is no DNA to check the TCRdb D call of TRBD2. From germline, CDR1 is KGHSH and CDR2 LQKENI. The CDR3 contains 16 residues. CDR3: CASSQRLAGLTDTQYF. The whole variable domain, filled in from reference TRBV18 and TRBJ2-3, reads NAGVMQNPRHLVRRRGQEARLRCSPMKGHSHVYWYRQLPEEGLKFMVYLQKENIIDESGMPKERFSAEFPKEGPSILRIQQVVRGDSAAYFCASSQRLAGLTDTQYFGPGTRLTVL.

The V gene is TRBV12-3 or TRBV12-4, the J gene TRBJ2-5; TCRdb reports TRBD2, a call that lacks DNA to check it against. The CDR3 contains 14 residues. This chain's CDR3 is CASSLDAGAETQYF.

The chain carries TRBV7-6 and TRBJ1-1; TCRdb selects TRBD1, and the lack of DNA leaves this call unchecked. Looked up from germline, CDR1 is SGHVS and CDR2 is FNYEAQ. This CDR3 has 13 amino acids. CDR3 loop: CASSPLAGTGAFF.

The chain couples TRBV12-3 or TRBV12-4 to TRBJ2-1; lacking DNA, the TRBD1 call made by TCRdb goes unchecked. This CDR3 is 16 amino acids long. CDR3 region: CASRRAAGILTDEQFF.

This chain connects TRBV14 to TRBJ2-1; TCRdb's D gene call, TRBD1, goes unchecked for lack of DNA. The CDR3 has 12 amino acids. CDR1 is SGHDN, CDR2 FVKESK, per germline. This chain's CDR3 is CASSQAGTKQFF.

The rearrangement links TRBV20-1 to TRBJ2-5. CDR3 length equals 15 residues. Germline lookup yields CDR1 DFQATT and CDR2 SNEGSKA (reference sequence). The CDR3 spells CSVPSVSGKQETQYF.

The genes are TRBV6-2 or TRBV6-3 and TRBJ2-5; TCRdb proposes TRBD1, but this gene call is untestable without DNA. This CDR3 comprises 11 residues. Germline CDR1 is MNHEY and CDR2 is SVGEGT. The CDR3 region is CASRVTGAQYF.

The chain links TRBV5-1 to TRBJ2-7; the D call of TRBD1 rests on TCRdb alone, since no DNA is present to check it. CDR3 length: 15 amino acids. CDR1 is SGHRS, CDR2 YFSETQ, per germline. CDR3 sequence reads: CASSLRRGSTYEQYF.

This chain joins TRBV12-3 or TRBV12-4 and TRBJ2-7; the D call from TCRdb, TRBD1, cannot be confirmed without DNA. This CDR3 region has 15 residues. CDR3 loop: CASSLTGTGGAEQYF.

The rearrangement joins TRBV12-3 or TRBV12-4 to TRBJ2-1; TCRdb's D call of TRBD2 is untestable without DNA. This CDR3 region has 16 residues. CDR3 residues: CASSLARTRHDNEQFF.

The chain is built from TRBV12-3 or TRBV12-4 and TRBJ2-1; the D gene TCRdb calls, TRBD2, cannot be checked with no DNA. The CDR3 loop spans 17 amino acids. The CDR3 loop reads CASSLVASGTSYNEQFF.

CDR3 sequence reads: CASSLRWVEVEQFF. The genes are TRBV12-3 or TRBV12-4 and TRBJ2-1. The CDR3 loop spans 14 amino acids.

The chain's CDR3 is CASTEGGSTETQYF. This rearrangement joins TRBV12-3 or TRBV12-4 to TRBJ2-5; TCRdb reports TRBD2, a call that lacks DNA to check it against. The CDR3 covers 14 residues.

The rearrangement joins TRBV5-1 to TRBJ2-7; TCRdb picks TRBD2, but there is no DNA to check that call. This CDR3 contains 17 residues. Germline V lookup: CDR1 SGHRS, CDR2 YFSETQ. CDR3 protein: CASSPGLAGGGSYEQYF.

The CDR3 sequence: CTSSQDQRLAGGIEFF. V usage is TRBV1 and J usage is TRBJ2-1; TCRdb proposes TRBD2, but this gene call is untestable without DNA. TRBV1 is deemed a pseudogene. The CDR3 is 16 amino acids.

The rearrangement joins TRBV24-1 to TRBJ2-1; TCRdb lists TRBD1, though no DNA is available to test this call. The CDR3 has 15 residues. The germline CDR1 and CDR2 sequences are KGHDR and SFDVKD. CDR3 in amino acids: CATSDETGDTNEQFF.

The CDR3 loop is CASRQTGLPYNEQFF. This chain links TRBV5-5 with TRBJ2-1; the D gene TCRdb calls, TRBD2, cannot be checked with no DNA. The germline gives CDR1 SGHKS, CDR2 YYEKEE (reference sequence). CDR3 length equals 15 residues.

The chain links TRBV5-1 to TRBJ1-2; TCRdb's D call of TRBD1 is untestable without DNA. The CDR3 runs to 17 residues. Germline CDR1 is SGHRS and CDR2 is YFSETQ. CDR3 sequence reads: CASSLGGTHGKIDGYTF.

The chain joins TRBV29-1 to TRBJ2-1; with no DNA, the TCRdb D assignment of TRBD2 cannot be verified. The CDR3 is made up of 14 amino acids. CDR1 is SQVTM and CDR2 is ANQGSEA in the germline V gene. CDR3 residues: CSVDFSGRGNEQFF.

The rearrangement joins TRBV19 to TRBJ1-5. The CDR3 loop spans 15 amino acids. From germline, CDR1 is LNHDA and CDR2 SQIVND (reference sequence). This chain's CDR3 is CASSVQAGPNQPQHF.